This TCR beta chain came from a study of T cells in localized non-small cell lung cancer. The study's findings and limits: Sequencing was restricted to one tumor region; therefore, heterogeneity remains possible. Uninvolved adjacent lung, not tumor, had the highest T cell clonality. A median of roughly 50 of the top 100 tumor clones appeared in adjacent lung, which was paired and uninvolved.

Per the germline V gene, CDR1 is SGDLS and CDR2 is YYNGEE. CDR3 length: 14 amino acids. Unmatched junction bases numbered 8, after V lost 2 bases and J lost 8 bases. Note on this clone: What it binds is not known.

Sequencing used immunoSEQ multiplex PCR; TCRdb keeps in-frame clones, though not all of them. The top ten hold roughly 18% of the sample, which has 12,000 or so clones, about 83% seen once. This chain connects TRBV9 to TRBJ1-2, with 8 bases fitting TRBD1. The TCR was taken from a male donor at least 60 years old with stage I lung adenocarcinoma. Material: peripheral blood, obtained before any cancer treatment. CDR3 coding DNA: TGTGCCAGCAGCGTGGCGGACAGGGCCGTAGGCTACACCTTC. It specifies CASSVADRAVGYTF. The complete variable domain, with remaining parts taken from reference TRBV9 and TRBJ1-2, reads DSGVTQTPKHLITATGQRVTLRCSPRSGDLSVYWYQQSLDQGLQFLIQYYNGEERAKGNILERFSAQQFPDLHSELNLSSLELGDSALYFCASSVADRAVGYTFGSGTRLTVV.